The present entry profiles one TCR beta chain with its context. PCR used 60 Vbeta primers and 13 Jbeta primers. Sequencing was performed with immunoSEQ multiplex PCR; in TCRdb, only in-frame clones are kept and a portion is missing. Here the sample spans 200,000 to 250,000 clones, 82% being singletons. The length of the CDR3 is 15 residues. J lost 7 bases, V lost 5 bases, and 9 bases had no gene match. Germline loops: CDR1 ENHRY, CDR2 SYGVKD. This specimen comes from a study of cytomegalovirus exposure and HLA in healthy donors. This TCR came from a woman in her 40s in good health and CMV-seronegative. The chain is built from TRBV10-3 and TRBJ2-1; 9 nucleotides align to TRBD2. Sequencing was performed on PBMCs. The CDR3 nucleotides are TGTGCCATCAGTAAAGCGGGAGGTGAGGTTAATGAGCAGTTCTTC. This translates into CAISKAGGEVNEQFF.